This TCR beta chain stems from a study of regulatory T cells in long-lasting Graves disease. CDR3 size: 16 residues. Trimming stripped 2 bases from V and 0 bases from J, with 14 bases between. Germline values: CDR1 SGHTA, CDR2 FQGNSA. Time point in this sample: newly diagnosed GD, antithyroid drugs for less than 3 months. Construction of the TCR library relied on RNA isolated from PBMCs. This clonotype was recorded many times. Its specificity is not known. TCR beta libraries were built with iRepertoire HTBI primers and Arm-PCR of CDR3 regions. TCRdb reanalysed the multiplex PCR reads using MiXCR and keeps one entry per CDR3 protein. The sample has around 420,000 distinct CDR3 sequences; around 16% are singletons. Study findings and constraints: Persistent Graves' patients showed less TCR diversity than newly diagnosed patients showed.

This sample was shared with a second study, whose subject was T cells in Graves' hyperthyroidism and ophthalmopathy. From that second work: Investigators excluded patients with uncontrolled infection, other autoimmune disease, pregnancy or lactation.

Sequenced material: peripheral blood mononuclear cells (PBMCs), taken at new diagnosis, from a patient treated with antithyroid drugs. The TCR sequence derives from a middle-aged woman with Graves disease. The rearrangement joins TRBV7-2 to TRBJ2-7, with a possible D match to TRBD1 (5 bases). In DNA form, the CDR3 reads TGTGCCAGCAGCTTAAACCCAGGGTCCCACTCCTACGAGCAGTACTTC. As protein: CASSLNPGSHSYEQYF.